This passage covers 24 T cell receptor beta chains from one sample sequenced in a study of cytomegalovirus exposure and HLA in healthy donors. The PCR used 60 Vbeta and 13 Jbeta primers. Profiling relied on immunoSEQ multiplex PCR, and the TCRdb table lists in-frame clones only, not all of them. The sample consists of about 250,000 clones, about four fifths of them appearing once. Sequences were obtained from PBMCs. All receptors come from a girl aged 2 to 9 in good health and CMV-seronegative.

The V and J genes are TRBV19 and TRBJ1-1; 11 bases are shared with TRBD1. CDR1 LNHDA and CDR2 SQIVND come from the germline V gene (reference sequence). The CDR3 extends over 18 amino acids. Trimming took 0 bases from V and 2 from J; bases not matched to a gene: 8. Here the CDR3 reads CASSIDRTGGVDNTEAFF. CDR3 sequence (DNA): TGTGCCAGTAGTATAGATAGGACAGGGGGCGTCGATAACACTGAAGCTTTCTTT.

The chain couples TRBV4-1 to TRBJ1-2, with unresolved D. Germline-derived CDR1 and CDR2 are MGHRA and YSYEKL. The CDR3 consists of 16 residues. Trimming took 1 base from V and 4 from J, leaving 16 bases between them. The CDR3 bases are TGCGCCAGCAGCCAAGGTTTCGGGGTCTTCGGCTATGGCTACACCTTC. Its translation: CASSQGFGVFGYGYTF.

This clone was found once. The V and J genes are TRBV4-1 and TRBJ2-2; D gene uncertain. This CDR3 contains 16 residues. Germline CDR1 MGHRA, CDR2 YSYEKL. The germline V and J ends were trimmed by 4 bases and 4 bases, with 16 bases remaining between them. The CDR3 spells CASSRSGQVFTGELFF. The CDR3 DNA is TGCGCCAGCAGCCGTTCTGGGCAGGTTTTCACCGGGGAGCTGTTTTTT.

The rearrangement joins TRBV28 to TRBJ2-7; 10 bases line up with TRBD1. The CDR3 extends over 15 amino acids. With V trimmed by 8 bases and J by 5 bases, 12 bases remained unmatched. The germline gives CDR1 MDHEN, CDR2 SYDVKM. CDR3 in amino acids: CASHAGTGAGNEQYF. The DNA for the CDR3 is TGTGCCAGCCATGCCGGGACAGGGGCGGGCAACGAGCAGTACTTC.

This chain connects TRBV7-9 to TRBJ1-1; D uncertain. Looked up from germline, CDR1 is SEHNR and CDR2 is FQNEAQ (reference sequence). CDR3 length: 13 residues. V was cut by 1 base and J by 5 bases, with 8 bases left in between. CDR3 protein: CASSLGSGTEAFF. For the CDR3, the DNA is TGTGCCAGCAGCTTAGGCTCCGGGACTGAAGCTTTCTTT.

Only a few counts were recorded for this clone. The rearrangement uses TRBV7-9 and TRBJ2-7; D remains unclear. Looked up from germline, CDR1 is SEHNR and CDR2 is FQNEAQ (reference sequence). The CDR3 is 11 amino acids. V lost 4 bases and J lost 3, with 4 bases in between. DNA for the CDR3: TGTGCCAGCAGCTCTTACTACGAGCAGTACTTC. It specifies CASSSYYEQYF.

The chain has TRBV5-1 and TRBJ1-2, with 7 bases fitting TRBD1. CDR3 length: 12 amino acids. CDR1 SGHRS and CDR2 YFSETQ come from the germline V gene. Trimming took 3 bases from V and 10 from J; bases not matched to a gene: 6. This chain's CDR3 is CASSSGQADYTF. CDR3 bases: TGCGCCAGCAGCTCCGGACAGGCCGACTACACCTTC.

This clone was counted only a few times. The rearrangement joins TRBV7-2 to TRBJ2-3; D not resolved. The CDR3 is 13 residues long. The ends were cut back, 4 bases at V and 2 bases at J, with 7 bases in the middle. Germline-derived CDR1 and CDR2 are SGHTA and FQGNSA. The CDR3 spells CASSSVVTDTQYF. CDR3 bases: TGTGCCAGCAGCTCCGTAGTCACAGATACGCAGTATTTT.

This chain connects TRBV4-1 to TRBJ1-1; 7 nucleotides align to TRBD1. The length of the CDR3 is 13 residues. Looked up from germline, CDR1 is MGHRA and CDR2 is YSYEKL. Losses at the gene ends were 8 bases for V and 1 base for J; bases not matched to a gene: 4. CDR3 amino acids: CASSRDRNTEAFF. The CDR3 DNA is TGCGCCAGCTCCCGGGACAGGAACACTGAAGCTTTCTTT.

V is TRBV5-1 and J is TRBJ2-2; 7 nucleotides agree with TRBD1. This CDR3 has 16 amino acids. CDR1 is SGHRS and CDR2 is YFSETQ in the germline V gene. The junction had 6 bases not matched to a gene; V was cut back by 4 bases and J by 0 bases. The CDR3 DNA reads TGCGCCAGCAGCCGGAAGGGACAGTCGAACACCGGGGAGCTGTTTTTT. It yields the protein CASSRKGQSNTGELFF.

In nucleotides, the CDR3 is TGTGCCTGGAAGACCGGGACTAATGCCTACGAGCAGTACTTC. Translated: CAWKTGTNAYEQYF. The chain links TRBV30 to TRBJ2-7, with 7 bases identical to TRBD2. The CDR3 contains 14 residues. The V and J ends lost 4 bases and 2 bases, in that order; junction bases with no gene match: 8. Germline CDR1 and CDR2: GTSNPN and SVGIG (reference sequence).

V and J are TRBV7-8 and TRBJ1-6; 9 bases are a match to TRBD1. This CDR3 is 16 amino acids long. The V segment lost 5 bases and the J segment 1 base; nucleotides outside the gene matches: 3. CDR1 SGHVS and CDR2 FQNEAQ come from the germline V gene. In nucleotides, the CDR3 is TGTGCCAGCAGCCTGGGGACAGGGTCCTATAATTCACCCCTCCACTTT. This sequence encodes CASSLGTGSYNSPLHF.

The chain is built from TRBV7-9 and TRBJ2-2; weak D call: TRBD2 (6 bases). The CDR3 is made up of 14 amino acids. From germline, CDR1 is SEHNR and CDR2 FQNEAQ (reference sequence). The V end was cut by 11 bases, the J end by 6 bases, with 19 bases between. The CDR3: CASVLIPGAGELFF. CDR3 coding DNA: TGTGCCTCCGTTCTCATACCGGGGGCCGGGGAGCTGTTTTTT.

This clone has a single count. The genes are TRBV18 and TRBJ2-7, with D tentatively TRBD1 (6 bases). V lost 5 bases to trimming and J lost 2 bases, with 22 bases between them. CDR1 is KGHSH, CDR2 LQKENI, per germline. The CDR3 extends over 17 amino acids. CDR3 nucleotide sequence: TGTGCCAGCTCAACGAGGCCCCAGGGGAAGGCTCCCTACGAGCAGTACTTC. Protein product: CASSTRPQGKAPYEQYF.

V gene TRBV11-2 combines with J gene TRBJ2-1; 14 positions agree with TRBD2. With 0 bases clipped from V and 6 bases from J, the junction kept 4 bases outside the gene matches. The CDR3 contains 17 residues. Germline lookup yields CDR1 SGHAT and CDR2 FQNNGV. This chain's CDR3 is CASSLDSGLAGVNEQFF. CDR3 nucleotide sequence: TGTGCCAGCAGCTTAGATTCGGGACTAGCGGGAGTCAATGAGCAGTTCTTC.

The sample holds one count of this clone. V and J are TRBV19 and TRBJ2-1; D not resolved. The CDR3 is made up of 15 amino acids. V lost 1 base and J 8 bases, leaving 15 bases between the germline ends. Germline lookup yields CDR1 LNHDA and CDR2 SQIVND (reference sequence). The CDR3 DNA reads as TGTGCCAGTAGTATAGGGCTAGTCCTCAGCTATGAGCAGTTCTTC. This sequence encodes CASSIGLVLSYEQFF.

This sequence joins TRBV27 and TRBJ1-2; 7 nucleotides match TRBD1. V was clipped by 1 base and J by 4 bases; unmatched bases: 9. CDR1 and CDR2 (germline): MNHEY, SMNVEV (reference sequence). The CDR3 is 16 amino acids. CDR3 sequence (DNA): TGTGCCAGCAGTTTATTCATACCGACAGGGATCTATGGCTACACCTTC. Residues: CASSLFIPTGIYGYTF.

V and J are TRBV14 and TRBJ2-7, with D unresolved. Germline V gene sequence: CDR1 SGHDN, CDR2 FVKESK. The V gene lost 4 bases and the J gene lost 1 base, with 5 bases spanning the gap. The CDR3 length is 12 residues. Here the CDR3 DNA reads TGTGCCAGCAGCCTTAGATCCTACGAGCAGTACTTC. Translation gives CASSLRSYEQYF.

The genes are TRBV27 and TRBJ1-1; D is unclear. Germline CDR1 and CDR2: MNHEY and SMNVEV (reference sequence). This CDR3 has 15 amino acids. V was clipped by 5 bases and J by 4 bases, with 17 bases between them. DNA for the CDR3: TGTGCCAGCAGTGCGTCCGGGGTTAAGGGCACTGAAGCTTTCTTT. It is translated as CASSASGVKGTEAFF.

The rearrangement joins TRBV27 to TRBJ2-7, with D possibly TRBD1 on 6 matching bases. Germline CDR1 MNHEY, CDR2 SMNVEV (reference sequence). The CDR3 runs to 14 residues. With 3 bases removed from V and 3 bases from J, the gap between germline ends came to 12 bases. The CDR3 sequence: CASSLGAQGYEQYF. The CDR3 nucleotides are TGTGCCAGCAGTTTGGGGGCGCAGGGCTACGAGCAGTACTTC.

This clone was detected a few times. The genes are TRBV9 and TRBJ1-2, with 7 bases identical to TRBD1. V lost 1 base and J lost 6; bases outside the gene matches: 9. CDR1 SGDLS and CDR2 YYNGEE come from the germline V gene. CDR3 length equals 15 residues. CDR3 loop: CASSVPRQGVDGYTF. CDR3 coding DNA: TGTGCCAGCAGCGTACCCCGACAGGGAGTGGATGGCTACACCTTC.

The J gene is TRBJ2-3, the V gene TRBV4-1, with 7 bases lining up with TRBD2. V gave up 2 bases and J gave up 6 bases; unmatched junction bases: 8. This CDR3 comprises 15 residues. Germline loops: CDR1 MGHRA, CDR2 YSYEKL. CDR3 sequence: CASSQLGLVRDTQYF. In DNA form, the CDR3 reads TGCGCCAGCAGCCAACTTGGACTAGTCCGGGATACGCAGTATTTT.

This chain uses TRBV4-1 with TRBJ2-1, with 7 bases fitting TRBD1. The CDR3 has 13 residues. V shed 4 bases, J shed 4 bases, and the junction held 1 base outside the gene matches. Germline assignment: CDR1 MGHRA and CDR2 YSYEKL. The CDR3 region has the DNA TGCGCCAGCAGCCGGGGACAGTACAATGAGCAGTTCTTC. As protein: CASSRGQYNEQFF.

The genes are TRBV27 and TRBJ1-1, with D perhaps matching TRBD1 (5 bases). Between the trimmed V and J ends, which lost 3 bases and 3 bases, there was a span of 11 bases. The CDR3 totals 14 residues. Germline CDR1 MNHEY, CDR2 SMNVEV (reference sequence). CDR3 DNA: TGTGCCAGCAGTTTTTCAGGGTCGGACACTGAAGCTTTCTTT. Protein sequence: CASSFSGSDTEAFF.